This T cell receptor beta chain was captured in a study of glioma-infiltrating T cells. The sample holds many counts of this clonotype. The antigen is undetermined. Amplification of TCR alpha and beta CDR3 regions from RNA used iRepertoire nested multiplex PCR. TCRdb reprocessed the multiplex PCR reads via MiXCR and lists one record per CDR3 protein. Of roughly 190,000 distinct CDR3 sequences in the sample, 32% were seen once. The germline V gene encodes CDR1 MNHNY and CDR2 SVGAGI (reference sequence). The CDR3 contains 15 residues. V lost 0 bases to trimming and J lost 2 bases, with 9 bases between them. Overall study findings and caveats: Tissue-blood divergence was below expectation in non-neoplastic patients, above in gliomas.

The V gene is TRBV6-6, the J gene TRBJ2-3; D call uncertain. Input material: glioma tissue, nonneoplastic brain tissue, or PBMCs (not recorded which). The TCR was taken from a human donor with low-grade glioma or glioblastoma, undergoing nonglioma brain surgery, or in good health (not recorded which). CDR3 in amino acids: CASSYSRWDTDTQYF. The CDR3 nucleotides are TGTGCCAGCAGTTACTCGAGATGGGACACAGATACGCAGTATTTT.